Many counts were recorded for the clone carrying this TCR beta chain. The CDR3 has 16 residues. Germline V lookup: CDR1 KGHDR, CDR2 SFDVKD. Preparing the TCRbeta library involved the use of unique molecular identifiers. MiXCR was run by TCRdb on the PCR reads, yielding one entry per CDR3 protein. The data show over 550,000 distinct CDR3 sequences, over 9.5% seen once. This entry comes from a study of T-cell reconstitution after alpha-beta-depleted transplantation in children. This sample comprised PBMCs from the stem cell graft donor, obtained from the stem cell graft. This chain connects TRBV24-1 to TRBJ2-7, with TRBD2 matching 7 bases. TRBJ2-1 matches the DNA end more closely, so the J call is doubtful. The clonotype originates from a human donor who donated a stem cell graft to a child with acute myeloid leukemia. Written as DNA, the CDR3 is TGTGCCACCAGTGATTTGACGGCTAGCGGCTCATGGGAGCAGTTCTTC. Translating it yields CATSDLTASGSWEQFF.